This is a list of T cell receptor beta chains from one sample in a study of cytomegalovirus exposure and HLA in healthy donors. Here immunoSEQ multiplex PCR was the method, and the copy in TCRdb shows in-frame clones only, minus some. The sample has over 150,000 clones, 60% to 80% seen once. The sequenced sample consisted of PBMCs. The source is a male donor in good health and CMV-seronegative. Both conserved end residues are part of each CDR3. A D gene is named only where the DNA matches it firmly. Not every row has a clone size; where given, it reads once, few, many or a size class.

CDR3aa	CDR3nt	abundance	j_gene	v_gene	d_gene
CASSGDSSQETQYF	TGTGCCAGCAGCGGGGACTCTAGTCAAGAGACCCAGTACTTC	NA	TRBJ2-5	TRBV7-2	NA
CASSYSGGGANEQYF	TGTGCCAGCAGTTACTCGGGCGGGGGGGCCAACGAGCAGTACTTC	NA	TRBJ2-7	TRBV6-5	TRBD2
CASSRSGGAGETQYF	TGTGCCAGCAGCCGAAGCGGGGGGGCGGGAGAGACCCAGTACTTC	NA	TRBJ2-5	TRBV7-9	TRBD2
CASSSPGTGNRYGYTF	TGTGCCAGCAGTTCCCCCGGGACAGGGAATAGGTATGGCTACACCTTC	NA	TRBJ1-2	TRBV28	TRBD1
CASGETGPNQPQHF	TGTGCCAGTGGGGAGACAGGGCCTAATCAGCCCCAGCATTTT	NA	TRBJ1-5	TRBV6-1	TRBD1
CASRIGGQETQYF	TGTGCCAGCAGAATAGGGGGACAAGAGACCCAGTACTTC	once	TRBJ2-5	TRBV2	NA
CAISGDRTSTDTQYF	TGTGCCATCAGTGGTGACAGGACTAGCACAGATACGCAGTATTTT	once	TRBJ2-3	TRBV10-3	NA
CASSLRRGSTGELFF	TGTGCCAGCAGCTTAAGGAGGGGATCAACCGGGGAGCTGTTTTTT	NA	TRBJ2-2	TRBV13	NA
CASSSRTSGKYEQYF	TGTGCCAGCAGTTCCCGGACTAGCGGGAAATACGAGCAGTACTTC	NA	TRBJ2-7	TRBV6-5	TRBD2
CASSLEARDQETQYF	TGTGCCAGCAGCTTAGAGGCTAGAGATCAAGAGACCCAGTACTTC	NA	TRBJ2-5	TRBV11-2	NA
CSVEGGRVYGYTF	TGCAGCGTTGAAGGAGGGCGCGTCTATGGCTACACCTTC	NA	TRBJ1-2	TRBV29-1	NA
CASSLGTGTYEQYF	TGTGCCAGCAGTTTGGGGACAGGGACTTACGAGCAGTACTTC	NA	TRBJ2-7	TRBV6-5	TRBD1
CASSTTKEGNTEAFF	TGTGCCAGCAGTACAACCAAGGAGGGCAACACTGAAGCTTTCTTT	NA	TRBJ1-1	TRBV6-6	NA
CASSPGQGPGGTEAFF	TGCGCCAGCAGTCCGGGACAGGGGCCTGGGGGCACTGAAGCTTTCTTT	NA	TRBJ1-1	TRBV4-1	TRBD1
CASSTPTGDTEAFF	TGTGCCAGCAGCACCCCTACAGGGGACACTGAAGCTTTCTTT	NA	TRBJ1-1	TRBV9	TRBD1
CASSQDLSVSYEQYF	TGCGCCAGCAGCCAGGACTTGTCCGTGTCCTACGAGCAGTACTTC	NA	TRBJ2-7	TRBV4-1	NA
CASAQGADYEQYF	TGTGCCAGTGCACAGGGTGCGGACTACGAGCAGTACTTC	NA	TRBJ2-7	TRBV27	NA
CASSSTGALGELFF	TGTGCCAGCAGCTCCACAGGGGCCCTCGGGGAGCTGTTTTTT	many	TRBJ2-2	TRBV7-6	TRBD1
CASSRTGGNSPLHF	TGCGCCAGCAGCCGGACAGGGGGCAATTCACCCCTCCACTTT	NA	TRBJ1-6	TRBV4-1	TRBD1
CASSFLGTGDSNYGYTF	TGCGCCAGCAGCTTCTTGGGGACAGGAGACTCTAACTATGGCTACACCTTC	NA	TRBJ1-2	TRBV5-1	TRBD1
CSSSLLAGQGVTDGYTF	TGTTCCAGCAGCTTACTGGCGGGACAGGGGGTAACGGATGGCTACACCTTC	NA	TRBJ1-2	TRBV7-9	TRBD1
CASRRDRGNSPLHF	TGTGCCAGCCGACGGGACAGGGGTAATTCACCCCTCCACTTT	NA	TRBJ1-6	TRBV2	TRBD1
CASSWREGALSYEQYF	TGTGCCAGCAGTTGGCGGGAGGGGGCCCTCTCCTACGAGCAGTACTTC	few	TRBJ2-7	TRBV6-5	TRBD2
CASSQDTRSSGANVLTF	TGTGCCAGCAGCCAAGATACGCGGAGCTCTGGGGCCAACGTCCTGACTTTC	NA	TRBJ2-6	TRBV4-2	NA
CASSFWDRGQPQHF	TGTGCCAGCAGTTTCTGGGACAGGGGTCAGCCCCAGCATTTT	NA	TRBJ1-5	TRBV28	TRBD1
CASRDGQSYEQYF	TGTGCCAGCAGGGATGGACAGTCCTACGAGCAGTACTTC	NA	TRBJ2-7	TRBV6-5	NA
CASSPGQLGLGKLFF	TGTGCCAGCAGCCCGGGACAGCTTGGGCTGGGAAAACTGTTTTTT	once	TRBJ1-4	TRBV7-2	TRBD1
CASSQSGGARQPQHF	TGTGCCAGCAGCCAATCGGGGGGGGCAAGACAGCCCCAGCATTTT	NA	TRBJ1-5	TRBV16	NA
CASSLGLAGGEQYF	TGTGCCAGCAGCTTGGGGCTAGCGGGAGGGGAGCAGTACTTC	once	TRBJ2-5	TRBV5-4	TRBD2
CASRGVGHPYEQYF	TGTGCCAGCCGCGGGGTAGGGCACCCCTACGAGCAGTACTTC	NA	TRBJ2-7	TRBV6-1	NA
CASSSPGHSLNTEAFF	TGTGCCAGCAGCTCCCCCGGACACAGCTTGAACACTGAAGCTTTCTTT	NA	TRBJ1-1	TRBV7-9	NA
CASSWGAGGLDEQFF	TGCGCCAGCAGCTGGGGGGCGGGGGGGCTGGATGAGCAGTTCTTC	NA	TRBJ2-1	TRBV5-1	TRBD2
CSVLLAPGQERSGYTF	TGCAGCGTACTACTAGCGCCGGGACAGGAAAGGAGCGGCTACACCTTC	NA	TRBJ1-2	TRBV29-1	TRBD1
CASSVTPNTEAFF	TGTGCCAGCAGCGTGACACCTAACACTGAAGCTTTCTTT	NA	TRBJ1-1	TRBV9	NA
CASRARFAEQYF	TGTGCCAGCAGGGCCCGTTTTGCCGAGCAGTACTTC	NA	TRBJ2-7	TRBV28	NA
CASSLSGDSSYEQYF	TGTGCCAGCAGCTTAAGCGGGGACAGCTCCTACGAGCAGTACTTC	NA	TRBJ2-7	TRBV7-3	NA
CASSFGRPTNTEAFF	TGTGCCAGCAGTTTCGGCAGGCCAACGAACACTGAAGCTTTCTTT	NA	TRBJ1-1	TRBV28	NA
CASYPGRQGTEAFF	TGTGCCAGCTACCCAGGGAGGCAAGGCACTGAAGCTTTCTTT	NA	TRBJ1-1	TRBV18	NA
CASSPRDRSSYEQYF	TGTGCCAGCAGCCCCCGTGACAGGTCTTCCTACGAGCAGTACTTC	NA	TRBJ2-7	TRBV7-9	NA
CASSSLLQGTEAFF	TGTGCCAGTAGTTCCCTCCTACAGGGCACTGAAGCTTTCTTT	NA	TRBJ1-1	TRBV19	NA